The source of this TCR beta chain is a study of beta chain features in type 1 diabetes. On the study more broadly: The examined sorted cells totaled around 100 million across samples.

The isolated RNA, all of it, was reverse transcribed, so expressed TCRB transcripts were what got sequenced. Clones were sequenced by immunoSEQ multiplex PCR, and TCRdb holds only the in-frame ones, with some missing. Of a few hundred thousand clones listed, about 11% are singletons. Note on this clone: Its antigen is not identified.

The CDR3 is made up of 15 amino acids. Germline CDR1 and CDR2: MGHDK and SYGVNS. The ends were cut back, 0 bases at V and 7 bases at J, with 15 bases in the middle. Study conclusions and caveats: Type 1 diabetes patients had VDJ junctions that carried fewer insertions and more deletions. A possible short-template PCR bias applies equally to patients and controls.

Blood was drawn once from each donor into heparinised tubes. The draws averaged around 120 mL. Sequencing was carried out using central memory CD4+ T cells from blood. The sequence was collected from a man aged 18 to 29 in good health. This chain links TRBV25-1 with TRBJ1-2; tentatively, D is TRBD1 (5 bases). CDR3 sequence (DNA): TGTGCCAGCAGTGAATATGGGGCCAGTTCTGGTGGCTACACCTTC. Protein sequence: CASSEYGASSGGYTF.